Below are 13 T cell receptor beta chains sequenced from a single sample in a study of identical twins (dated by TCRdb to the mid-2010s). The library relied on 5' RACE. TCRdb names Illumina HiSeq 2000 as the instrument used. The raw public data were reprocessed by TCRdb itself: fastp quality trimming at Q25, MiXCR clonotype calling, in-frame beta chains only. Each record represents a unique CDR3 protein, reported with the most common genes and DNA among its rows. Recorded for this sample are 350,000 to 600,000 distinct CDR3 sequences; 12% to 15% of them occurred a single time. The top ten hold around 0.48% of the sample. Separately, the same data were catalogued under a study of yellow fever vaccine responses in identical twins.

The sequencing input was CD4+ T cells sorted from blood. These receptors all stem from a woman aged 18-29 years in good health.

A few counts support this clonotype. The chain employs TRBV5-1 and TRBJ1-6; D gene unclear. V was clipped by 4 bases and J by 10 bases, with 15 bases between them. Germline V lookup: CDR1 SGHRS, CDR2 YFSETQ. The CDR3 has 14 amino acids. CDR3 nucleotides: TGCGCCAGCAGCAACCGGGATCGTTTCTCACCCCTCCACTTT. It specifies CASSNRDRFSPLHF. Full variable domain (rest looked up from reference TRBV5-1 and TRBJ1-6): KAGVTQTPRYLIKTRGQQVTLSCSPISGHRSVSWYQQTPGQGLQFLFEYFSETQRNKGNFPGRFSGRQFSNSRSEMNVSTLELGDSALYLCASSNRDRFSPLHFGNGTRLTVT.

This clonotype has only a few counts. The chain links TRBV5-1 to TRBJ2-3; TRBD1 agrees at 7 bases. The ends lost 4 bases at V and 10 bases at J; junction bases unmatched: 9. The germline V gene has CDR1 SGHRS and CDR2 YFSETQ. This CDR3 is 13 amino acids long. CDR3 coding DNA: TGCGCCAGCAGCAGAGGGACAGCCGATCCGCAGTATTTT. Protein: CASSRGTADPQYF.

This chain connects TRBV24-1 to TRBJ2-1; D gene unclear. Germline V gives CDR1 KGHDR, CDR2 SFDVKD. V gave up 5 bases and J gave up 4 bases, with 8 bases separating them. This CDR3 spans 13 amino acids. This CDR3 is CATSGGPYNEQFF. The CDR3 region has the DNA TGTGCCACCAGTGGCGGTCCTTACAATGAGCAGTTCTTC.

The gene calls are TRBV10-2 and TRBJ2-2; D gene unclear. Trimming pared 0 bases from V and 1 base from J, leaving 3 bases between. Per germline, CDR1 WSHSY and CDR2 SAAADI. CDR3 size: 14 residues. The CDR3 DNA follows: TGCGCCAGCAGTGAGTCGTGGAACACCGGGGAGCTGTTTTTT. Translating it yields CASSESWNTGELFF.

This clonotype has only a few counts. The chain employs TRBV12-3 or TRBV12-4 and TRBJ2-2; 8 positions match TRBD1. J lost 3 bases, V lost 5 bases, and 5 bases had no gene match. The CDR3 consists of 15 residues. CDR3 in amino acids: CASSTGGSHTGELFF. The DNA for the CDR3 is TGTGCCAGCAGTACAGGGGGAAGTCACACCGGGGAGCTGTTTTTT.

V is TRBV29-1 and J is TRBJ2-5, with TRBD1 matching over 7 bases. V shed 4 bases, J shed 3 bases, and the junction held 8 bases outside the gene matches. Germline lookup yields CDR1 SQVTM and CDR2 ANQGSEA. The CDR3 spans 14 residues. CDR3 nucleotides: TGCAGCGTTGGCAAGGGGGCTTGGGAAGAGACCCAGTACTTC. This codes for CSVGKGAWEETQYF.

This clonotype came up a few times. The V call is TRBV10-3, the J call TRBJ2-3; 9 bases align to TRBD1. The V gene end was trimmed by 4 bases and the J gene end by 3 bases; junction bases not matched to a gene: 8. The CDR3 loop spans 16 amino acids. In germline, CDR1 is ENHRY, CDR2 SYGVKD. As DNA, the CDR3 is TGTGCCATCAGTGTCGGCGGGACAGGGCTTACAGATACGCAGTATTTT. This codes for CAISVGGTGLTDTQYF.

This clonotype was counted many times. The genes are TRBV5-1 and TRBJ2-3; perhaps D is TRBD1 or TRBD2 (5 bases each). The CDR3 length is 14 residues. From germline, CDR1 is SGHRS and CDR2 YFSETQ. V shed 8 bases and J shed 6 bases, with 19 bases lying between them. The CDR3, as DNA: TGCGCCAGTTCAACCGGGGCGCTCCCCGATACGCAGTATTTT. The encoded protein is CASSTGALPDTQYF.

This clonotype has more than one count but fewer than ten. The rearrangement uses TRBV28 and TRBJ2-1; D is possibly TRBD1 (6 bases). V was trimmed by 2 bases and J by 8 bases, leaving 13 bases between them. Germline assignment: CDR1 MDHEN and CDR2 SYDVKM. The CDR3 has 14 residues. CDR3 residues: CASSLGGRVHEQFF. The CDR3 DNA sequence: TGTGCCAGCAGTTTAGGGGGCCGGGTCCATGAGCAGTTCTTC.

This chain joins TRBV27 and TRBJ1-4; D not certain. Trimming left V 7 bases short and J 8 bases short, with 17 bases between. Per germline, CDR1 MNHEY and CDR2 SMNVEV (reference sequence). This CDR3 is 14 amino acids long. The CDR3 loop reads CASKTLLSEEKLFF. Here the CDR3 DNA reads TGTGCCAGCAAGACCCTCCTGAGCGAAGAAAAACTGTTTTTT. Using reference TRBV27 and TRBJ1-4 for the parts outside the CDR3, the full variable domain is EAQVTQNPRYLITVTGKKLTVTCSQNMNHEYMSWYRQDPGLGLRQIYYSMNVEVTDKGDVPEGYKVSRKEKRNFPLILESPSPNQTSLYFCASKTLLSEEKLFFGSGTQLSVL.

This clonotype has a handful of counts. The J gene is TRBJ2-7, the V gene TRBV27, with TRBD1 identical over 9 bases. The CDR3 extends over 16 amino acids. J lost 5 bases, V lost 8 bases, and 16 bases had no gene match. Germline-derived CDR1 and CDR2 are MNHEY and SMNVEV (reference sequence). CDR3 bases: TGTGCCAGCGGGGAGAACAGGGGGCGTTTCGTCGACGAGCAGTACTTC. This gives the protein CASGENRGRFVDEQYF.

This clonotype has just a few counts. This chain connects TRBV7-2 to TRBJ2-7; 9 bases align to TRBD1. Trimming at V came to 2 bases and at J to 4 bases, leaving 3 bases not matched to a gene. The length of the CDR3 is 14 residues. Germline CDR1 SGHTA, CDR2 FQGNSA. CDR3 residues: CASSLSTGGYEQYF. The CDR3 nucleotides read TGTGCCAGCAGCTTATCGACAGGGGGATACGAGCAGTACTTC.

The J gene is TRBJ2-2, the V gene TRBV7-9, with D tentatively TRBD1 (5 bases). Per germline, CDR1 SEHNR and CDR2 FQNEAQ (reference sequence). This CDR3 has 15 amino acids. Trimming cost V 2 bases and J 3 bases, with 10 bases left between them. The CDR3 bases are TGTGCCAGCAGCTTACAGGGTTCGGACACCGGGGAGCTGTTTTTT. It codes for CASSLQGSDTGELFF.